This is a list of T cell receptor beta chains from one sample in a study of early T cells in non-severe SARS-CoV-2 infection. One entry per CDR3 protein results from TCRdb running MiXCR on the 5' RACE reads. The table includes about 26,000 distinct CDR3 sequences, less than 6.5% detected once. The sequencing sample was made of whole blood. The receptors shown here come from an adult who was a healthcare worker with PCR-confirmed SARS-CoV-2 infection or an uninfected control (not recorded which). Both conserved end residues are part of each CDR3. A D gene is named only where the DNA matches it firmly. Rows give clone size only sometimes, using once, few, many, or a class for an expanded clone.

j_gene,v_gene,abundance,d_gene,CDR3nt,CDR3aa
TRBJ1-1,TRBV4-1,many,TRBD1,TGCGCCAGCAGCCCCTGGGGACAGGGGAACACTGAAGCTTTCTTT,CASSPWGQGNTEAFF
TRBJ1-1,TRBV5-1,many,TRBD1,TGCGCCAGCAGCTTACGTTTACAGGGGACCACTGAAGCTTTCTTT,CASSLRLQGTTEAFF
TRBJ1-4,TRBV10-2,many,TRBD1,TGCGCCAGCAGCGACTGGGACGGGACAGGGAAACTGTTTTTT,CASSDWDGTGKLFF
TRBJ1-5,TRBV4-1,NA,NA,TGCGCCAGCGCACAGGTGCAACGGCAGCCCCAGCATTTT,CASAQVQRQPQHF
TRBJ2-2,TRBV4-2,NA,NA,TGTGCCAGCAGCCTCGACAGGGCGGGGACCGGGGAGCTGTTTTTT,CASSLDRAGTGELFF
TRBJ1-3,TRBV3-1,many,TRBD1,TGTGCCAGCAGGCGGACAGGGTCCGGAAACACCATATATTTT,CASRRTGSGNTIYF
TRBJ1-5,TRBV18,many,NA,TGTGCCAGCTCACCCACGGGGGGGCTGGGCAATCAGCCCCAGCATTTT,CASSPTGGLGNQPQHF
TRBJ2-3,TRBV6-6,NA,NA,TGTGCCACCCGGACAATGAGGCCCGGAGGGACAGATACGCAGTATTTT,CATRTMRPGGTDTQYF
TRBJ2-7,TRBV4-3,many,TRBD1,TGCGCCAGCAGCCATCGGGACAGGGCCGACTCCTACGAGCAGTACTTC,CASSHRDRADSYEQYF
TRBJ2-7,TRBV29-1,medium-sized,NA,TGCAGCGTTGCGGACAGCTCCTACGAGCAGTACTTC,CSVADSSYEQYF